The 28 T cell receptor beta chains below all came from one sample that was sequenced in a study of OX40 agonist ivuxolimab in advanced cancers. Here immunoSEQ multiplex PCR was the method, and the copy in TCRdb shows in-frame clones only, minus some. The sample records roughly 70,000 clones, more than 80% being singletons. This specimen was CD4+ or CD8+ T cells sorted from blood, taken in a trial of the OX40 agonist ivuxolimab. These receptor sequences come from an adult with an advanced solid tumor such as melanoma, head and neck, liver or kidney cancer.

The chain joins TRBV5-1 to TRBJ2-2, with TRBD1 matching 9 bases. Germline V gene lookup returns CDR1 SGHRS and CDR2 YFSETQ. J lost 0 bases, V lost 4 bases, and 16 bases had no gene match. The CDR3 is made up of 20 amino acids. The CDR3 sequence is CASSPVRGLTGGTNTGELFF. The CDR3 DNA reads TGCGCCAGCAGCCCCGTTCGGGGTCTGACAGGGGGGACGAACACCGGGGAGCTGTTTTTT. The whole variable domain, filled in from reference TRBV5-1 and TRBJ2-2, reads KAGVTQTPRYLIKTRGQQVTLSCSPISGHRSVSWYQQTPGQGLQFLFEYFSETQRNKGNFPGRFSGRQFSNSRSEMNVSTLELGDSALYLCASSPVRGLTGGTNTGELFFGEGSRLTVL.

This chain connects TRBV6-6 to TRBJ1-2, with TRBD1 identical over 7 bases. Looked up from germline, CDR1 is MNHNY and CDR2 is SVGAGI (reference sequence). Trimming took 6 bases from V and 5 from J; bases not matched to a gene: 9. The CDR3 spans 14 residues. CDR3 DNA sequence: TGTGCCAGCAGACGGGGGACAGAGTTTTATGGCTACACCTTC. This translates into CASRRGTEFYGYTF.

The rearrangement links TRBV27 to TRBJ1-6; possibly TRBD1 for D (5 bases). Trimming took 3 bases from V and 7 from J, leaving 7 bases between them. The CDR3 loop spans 13 amino acids. Germline loops: CDR1 MNHEY, CDR2 SMNVEV (reference sequence). CDR3 in DNA: TGTGCCAGCAGTTTTGGGGCCAATTCACCCCTCCACTTT. As protein: CASSFGANSPLHF.

Written as DNA, the CDR3 is TGTGCCAGCAGCTCCGTAGCGGGGGCCCTCTACAATGAGCAGTTCTTC. It yields the protein CASSSVAGALYNEQFF. The chain is built from TRBV27 and TRBJ2-1; TRBD2 matches at 9 bases. The CDR3 covers 16 residues. V shed 6 bases, J shed 3 bases, and the junction held 9 bases outside the gene matches. Germline lookup yields CDR1 MNHEY and CDR2 SMNVEV (reference sequence).

This chain joins TRBV30 and TRBJ1-1; D remains unclear. The germline V gene encodes CDR1 GTSNPN and CDR2 SVGIG (reference sequence). The CDR3 sequence is 13 residues long. The ends were cut back, 0 bases at V and 1 base at J, with 6 bases in the middle. CDR3 loop: CAWSVTENTEAFF. The CDR3 nucleotides are TGTGCCTGGAGTGTAACAGAGAACACTGAAGCTTTCTTT.

The genes are TRBV11-2 and TRBJ1-5, with D uncertain. The CDR3 consists of 13 residues. Germline V lookup: CDR1 SGHAT, CDR2 FQNNGV. V lost 5 bases, J lost 4 bases, and 9 bases lay in between. The CDR3 coding sequence is TGTGCCAGCAGCGCGCTACTAAATCAGCCCCAGCATTTT. Amino acid sequence: CASSALLNQPQHF.

The chain employs TRBV2 and TRBJ1-2, with 9 bases aligning to TRBD1. Trimming at V came to 8 bases and at J to 8 bases, leaving 9 bases not matched to a gene. The CDR3 runs to 13 residues. CDR1 and CDR2 (germline): SNHLY, FYNNEI. CDR3 sequence: CASPPGQGLGYTF. The CDR3 region has the DNA TGTGCCAGCCCTCCGGGACAGGGTCTGGGCTACACCTTC.

On this clone itself: The same CDR3 is also encoded by other DNA sequences in this sample. The rearrangement links TRBV27 to TRBJ2-7, with D tentatively TRBD1 or TRBD2 (5 bases each). Germline V lookup: CDR1 MNHEY, CDR2 SMNVEV (reference sequence). V was pared by 2 bases and J by 0 bases, with 5 bases between. The CDR3 covers 13 residues. CDR3 sequence reads: CASSLGGSYEQYF. The CDR3, as DNA: TGTGCCAGCAGTTTAGGGGGCTCCTACGAGCAGTACTTC.

The V call is TRBV14, the J call TRBJ2-7; D is tentatively TRBD1 or TRBD2 (5 bases each). With 3 bases removed from V and 2 bases from J, the gap between germline ends came to 11 bases. This CDR3 is built from 14 residues. Germline CDR1 SGHDN, CDR2 FVKESK. In DNA form, the CDR3 reads TGTGCCAGCAGCCACCCCGGGGCGGCCTACGAGCAGTACTTC. Its translation: CASSHPGAAYEQYF.

The V gene is TRBV10-3, the J gene TRBJ2-3; 7 bases are shared with TRBD2. Germline V gene lookup returns CDR1 ENHRY and CDR2 SYGVKD. The CDR3 is 19 amino acids. The V segment lost 5 bases and the J segment 1 base; nucleotides outside the gene matches: 18. The CDR3 sequence is CAISSSSHGRLGGTDTQYF. The CDR3, as DNA: TGTGCCATCAGTTCCTCCTCCCACGGGAGGCTAGGGGGCACAGATACGCAGTATTTT.

The gene calls are TRBV4-1 and TRBJ2-7; D might be TRBD2 (5 bases). The CDR3 is 16 residues long. Deletions cut 4 bases from V and 0 bases from J, with 16 bases between. In germline, CDR1 is MGHRA, CDR2 YSYEKL. The CDR3 protein is CASSPIRTGSSYEQYF. In DNA form, the CDR3 reads TGCGCCAGCAGCCCGATAAGAACTGGGAGCTCCTACGAGCAGTACTTC.

In this sample, this clone turned up once. The chain recombines TRBV2 with TRBJ2-5; 12 nucleotides align to TRBD1. The DNA matches TRBJ2-7 better at its end, which makes the J call doubtful. This CDR3 contains 15 residues. Germline V gene sequence: CDR1 SNHLY, CDR2 FYNNEI. CDR3: CASSEGQGATYEQYF. CDR3 DNA: TGTGCCAGCAGTGAGGGACAGGGGGCAACCTACGAGCAGTACTTC.

This clone came up once. This chain joins TRBV5-1 and TRBJ2-1; D possibly matches TRBD1 or TRBD2 (5 bases each). The CDR3 runs 13 residues. Germline loops: CDR1 SGHRS, CDR2 YFSETQ. Trimming removed 2 bases at V and 8 bases at J, with 11 bases between. This CDR3 is CASSLVGDDEQFF. CDR3 nucleotide sequence: TGCGCCAGCAGCTTAGTGGGGGACGATGAGCAGTTCTTC.

The chain links TRBV19 to TRBJ1-6; D might be TRBD1 (6 bases). Trimming pared 10 bases from V and 10 bases from J, leaving 20 bases between. This CDR3 has 14 residues. In germline, CDR1 is LNHDA, CDR2 SQIVND (reference sequence). CDR3 loop: CATIPGGDWSPLHF. The CDR3 region has the DNA TGTGCCACTATACCGGGGGGCGACTGGTCACCCCTCCACTTT.

The V and J genes are TRBV5-4 and TRBJ2-5; no clear D. CDR3 length: 13 amino acids. Germline V gene data show CDR1 as SGHNT and CDR2 as YYREEE (reference sequence). The V end lost 1 base, the J end lost 5 bases, and 9 bases lay between the germline ends. The CDR3, as DNA: TGTGCCAGCAGCTTGTCACCGACGGAGACCCAGTACTTC. This sequence encodes CASSLSPTETQYF.

V usage is TRBV19 and J usage is TRBJ1-5, with 7 bases fitting TRBD1. The V gene's germline CDR1 is LNHDA and CDR2 SQIVND (reference sequence). There are 16 residues in the CDR3. The trim removed 3 bases at V and 6 bases at J, leaving 11 bases unmatched. The CDR3 coding sequence is TGTGCCAGTAGTATTGGGAGCAGGGGGGCTCGTCAGCCCCAGCATTTT. It is translated as CASSIGSRGARQPQHF.

The chain links TRBV4-1 to TRBJ1-2, with D unclear. The CDR3 is 14 residues long. V dropped 1 base and J dropped 6 bases, with 12 bases sitting between them. From germline, CDR1 is MGHRA and CDR2 YSYEKL. Here the CDR3 DNA reads TGCGCCAGCAGCCAAGTTCAATTGGAGGATGGCTACACCTTC. Encoded protein: CASSQVQLEDGYTF.

The chain couples TRBV27 to TRBJ1-2; the D is unclear. Trimming removed 3 bases from V and 5 bases from J, with 13 bases in between. Germline CDR1 reads MNHEY; CDR2 reads SMNVEV (reference sequence). This CDR3 spans 14 amino acids. This chain's CDR3 is CASSFGRTGYGYTF. For the CDR3, the DNA is TGTGCCAGCAGTTTCGGAAGGACTGGGTATGGCTACACCTTC.

A few counts support this clone. The chain links TRBV6-5 to TRBJ2-2; D ambiguous. The CDR3 contains 14 residues. Germline-derived CDR1 and CDR2 are MNHEY and SVGAGI. The V and J ends lost 2 bases and 3 bases respectively, with 7 bases between them. In nucleotides, the CDR3 is TGTGCCAGCAGTTACAACTCCTACACCGGGGAGCTGTTTTTT. Translated, it gives CASSYNSYTGELFF.

This sequence joins TRBV11-3 and TRBJ2-3; perhaps TRBD1 as D (6 bases). CDR3 size: 15 residues. Per the germline V gene, CDR1 is SGHNT and CDR2 is YENEEA. Trimming left V 4 bases short and J 4 bases short, with 15 bases between. The CDR3 DNA follows: TGTGCCAGCAGCTCCCTCAGGGGCGACGCAGATACGCAGTATTTT. Protein product: CASSSLRGDADTQYF.

The chain couples TRBV27 to TRBJ1-1, with D perhaps matching TRBD1 (5 bases). The CDR3 is 15 residues long. The germline V and J ends were trimmed by 3 bases and 4 bases, with 15 bases remaining between them. Germline V gene lookup returns CDR1 MNHEY and CDR2 SMNVEV (reference sequence). The CDR3, as DNA: TGTGCCAGCAGTTTTTTCGGGGGAGTCGGCACTGAAGCTTTCTTT. As protein: CASSFFGGVGTEAFF.

The chain joins TRBV27 to TRBJ2-1; tentative D call: TRBD1 (5 bases). Germline V CDR1 and CDR2: MNHEY, SMNVEV (reference sequence). The CDR3 loop spans 11 amino acids. Trimming cost V 6 bases and J 9 bases, with 9 bases left between them. In nucleotides, the CDR3 is TGTGCCAGCAGACTGGGGCCTGAGCAGTTCTTC. Its protein is CASRLGPEQFF.

The V call is TRBV5-4, the J call TRBJ1-1; TRBD1 matches 9 bases. The CDR3 runs 17 residues. CDR1 and CDR2 from the germline V gene are SGHNT and YYREEE (reference sequence). V shed 5 bases and J 0 bases; nucleotides not matched to a gene: 11. The CDR3 protein is CASSLPGQGVMNTEAFF. In DNA, the CDR3 is TGTGCCAGCAGTTTGCCGGGACAGGGTGTAATGAACACTGAAGCTTTCTTT.

This clone was recorded once. This chain connects TRBV19 to TRBJ1-5; no clear D gene. The CDR3 covers 16 residues. Looked up from germline, CDR1 is LNHDA and CDR2 is SQIVND (reference sequence). V was cut by 3 bases and J by 0 bases, with 12 bases left in between. CDR3: CASSMNTRGSNQPQHF. CDR3 bases: TGTGCCAGTAGTATGAATACGCGGGGTAGCAATCAGCCCCAGCATTTT. Full variable domain (missing parts from reference TRBV19 and TRBJ1-5): DGGITQSPKYLFRKEGQNVTLSCEQNLNHDAMYWYRQDPGQGLRLIYYSQIVNDFQKGDIAEGYSVSREKKESFPLTVTSAQKNPTAFYLCASSMNTRGSNQPQHFGDGTRLSIL.

This chain uses TRBV5-1 with TRBJ2-1, with D perhaps matching TRBD1 (5 bases). V was shortened by 2 bases and J by 8 bases, with 14 bases between the two germline ends. The CDR3 has 14 residues. Germline V gives CDR1 SGHRS, CDR2 YFSETQ. The CDR3 DNA reads TGCGCCAGCAGCTTTGACAGAACCCTGGATGAGCAGTTCTTC. This translates into CASSFDRTLDEQFF. The full variable domain, its missing parts supplied by reference TRBV5-1 and TRBJ2-1, is KAGVTQTPRYLIKTRGQQVTLSCSPISGHRSVSWYQQTPGQGLQFLFEYFSETQRNKGNFPGRFSGRQFSNSRSEMNVSTLELGDSALYLCASSFDRTLDEQFFGPGTRLTVL.

The CDR3 is CASSLNSPHEQYF. CDR3 sequence (DNA): TGTGCCAGCAGCTTGAACAGCCCCCACGAGCAGTACTTC. This chain connects TRBV5-4 to TRBJ2-7; D is ambiguous. V lost 1 base to trimming and J lost 5 bases, with 10 bases between them. The CDR3 is made up of 13 amino acids. CDR1 and CDR2 (germline): SGHNT, YYREEE (reference sequence).

The chain carries TRBV19 and TRBJ2-1, with D maybe TRBD2 (6 bases). Germline values: CDR1 LNHDA, CDR2 SQIVND (reference sequence). The CDR3 runs 13 residues. The V gene lost 3 bases and the J gene lost 10 bases, with 13 bases spanning the gap. CDR3 nucleotide sequence: TGTGCCAGTAGTATGGAGGGGTTTGGGGAGCAGTTCTTC. This sequence encodes CASSMEGFGEQFF.

CDR3 protein: CASSLVGSHNEQFF. In nucleotides, the CDR3 is TGTGCCAGCAGCTTGGTTGGCAGCCACAATGAGCAGTTCTTC. This chain joins TRBV5-6 and TRBJ2-1; D gene uncertain. Germline assignment: CDR1 SGHDT and CDR2 YYEEEE. The V end was cut by 0 bases, the J end by 5 bases, with 9 bases between. This CDR3 is 14 amino acids long. Drawing the rest from reference TRBV5-6 and TRBJ2-1, the complete variable domain is DAGVTQSPTHLIKTRGQQVTLRCSPKSGHDTVSWYQQALGQGPQFIFQYYEEEERQRGNFPDRFSGHQFPNYSSELNVNALLLGDSALYLCASSLVGSHNEQFFGPGTRLTVL.